These 24 T cell receptor beta chains originate from one sample sequenced in a study of Graves' ophthalmopathy and Graves' hyperthyroidism. Investigators amplified TCR beta CDR3 regions from RNA transcripts. Amplification began with first-round RT-PCR using HTBI primers, then second-round multiplex PCR was performed. Via MiXCR, TCRdb re-called the multiplex PCR reads, giving one row per CDR3 protein. The top ten hold more than 3% of the sample, which has about 660,000 distinct CDR3 sequences, 35% to 45% seen once. Sequenced input: peripheral blood. The receptors shown here come from an adult man with Graves' ophthalmopathy.

To note about this clonotype: Its ends do not fully match the called genes, so a read error is possible. The CDR3 region is CANSQNREKLFF. CDR3 DNA sequence: TGCGCCAACAGCCAAAACCGAGAAAAACTGTTTTTT. The chain has TRBV11-2 and TRBJ1-4; D unclear. CDR3 length: 12 amino acids. The germline V gene encodes CDR1 SGHAT and CDR2 FQNNGV.

The table lists this clonotype with many counts. This chain joins TRBV29-1 and TRBJ1-2; unclear D gene. Between the trimmed V and J ends, which lost 0 bases and 4 bases, there was a span of 12 bases. The CDR3 loop spans 14 amino acids. The germline gives CDR1 SQVTM, CDR2 ANQGSEA. Here the CDR3 DNA reads TGCAGCGTTGAAGATCGGTCCTCTTTCTATGGCTACACCTTC. Protein product: CSVEDRSSFYGYTF. The variable domain in full, completed from reference TRBV29-1 and TRBJ1-2, reads SAVISQKPSRDICQRGTSLTIQCQVDSQVTMMFWYRQQPGQSLTLIATANQGSEATYESGFVIDKFPISRPNLTFSTLTVSNMSPEDSSIYLCSVEDRSSFYGYTFGSGTRLTVV.

In its sample, this clonotype was seen many times. This chain links TRBV2 with TRBJ2-2, with D possibly matching TRBD1 (8 bases). Germline V gene data show CDR1 as SNHLY and CDR2 as FYNNEI. Trimming took 6 bases from V and 5 from J, leaving 16 bases between them. The CDR3 is 15 residues long. The CDR3 coding sequence is TGTGCCAGCAGCGCCGGACAGGGAGGGACCGGGGAGCTGTTTTTT. It translates to CASSAGQGGTGELFF.

This clonotype appeared many times. This sequence joins TRBV19 and TRBJ1-5; TRBD1 might be the D (6 bases). The CDR3 has 16 residues. V gave up 3 bases and J gave up 5 bases, with 17 bases separating them. The germline V gene has CDR1 LNHDA and CDR2 SQIVND (reference sequence). CDR3 region: CASSIGGGGMHQPQHF. The CDR3 DNA reads TGTGCCAGTAGTATTGGGGGCGGGGGGATGCATCAGCCCCAGCATTTT.

A remark on this clonotype: This likely came from a read error, as a far larger clone is one base away. This sequence joins TRBV5-1 and TRBJ2-7; D is unclear. The CDR3 runs 13 residues. Trimming pared 4 bases from V and 2 bases from J, leaving 10 bases between. Germline V CDR1 and CDR2: SGHRS, YFSETQ. The CDR3 sequence: CASSMAATYEQYF. The CDR3 DNA reads TGCGCCAGCAGCATGGCTGCGACCTACGAGCAGTACTTC.

V gene TRBV12-3 or TRBV12-4 combines with J gene TRBJ1-2; TRBD1 agrees at 7 bases. The CDR3 consists of 14 residues. J lost 4 bases, V lost 5 bases, and 7 bases had no gene match. The CDR3 loop is CASSLQGTFYGYTF. As DNA, the CDR3 is TGTGCCAGCAGTCTACAGGGGACTTTCTATGGCTACACCTTC.

This clonotype was counted between two and nine times. This chain joins TRBV7-8 and TRBJ2-7; D may be TRBD2 (6 bases). CDR1 and CDR2 (germline): SGHVS, FQNEAQ. The CDR3 sequence is 14 residues long. The germline V and J ends were trimmed by 2 bases and 3 bases, with 11 bases remaining between them. CDR3 in DNA: TGTGCCAGCAGCTTACGGGGGATTCGCTACGAGCAGTACTTC. This codes for CASSLRGIRYEQYF.

This clonotype was recorded once. J is TRBJ2-7 and V is TRBV6-1; 12 positions match TRBD1. The CDR3 totals 16 residues. Germline CDR1 MNHNS, CDR2 SASEGT. Germline trimming cut 5 bases from V and 5 bases from J; bases unmatched to any gene: 10. Written as DNA, the CDR3 is TGTGCCAGCAGTTCGCCGTCGGGACAGGGGGCTCACGAGCAGTACTTC. Its protein product is CASSSPSGQGAHEQYF.

This clonotype was seen repeatedly, ten times or more. This rearrangement joins TRBV10-3 to TRBJ1-1; TRBD1 matches at 7 bases. Trimming took 4 bases from V and 4 from J; bases not matched to a gene: 12. Germline lookup yields CDR1 ENHRY and CDR2 SYGVKD. The CDR3 spans 16 residues. This CDR3 is CAISVRQGGGVTEAFF. DNA for the CDR3: TGTGCCATCAGTGTCCGGCAGGGGGGGGGAGTCACTGAAGCTTTCTTT.

This clonotype was seen at least ten times. The rearrangement links TRBV19 to TRBJ1-1, with a weak D call TRBD1 (5 bases). Per germline, CDR1 LNHDA and CDR2 SQIVND (reference sequence). Trimming cost V 8 bases and J 1 base, with 14 bases left between them. The CDR3 consists of 14 residues. This CDR3 is CASSPSDRNTEAFF. The CDR3 DNA follows: TGTGCCAGTTCCCCCTCCGACAGGAACACTGAAGCTTTCTTT.

This clonotype was counted many times. This chain uses TRBV6-1 with TRBJ2-7, with D possibly being TRBD2 (6 bases). The CDR3 spans 14 residues. With 6 bases removed from V and 4 bases from J, the gap between germline ends came to 16 bases. The germline gives CDR1 MNHNS, CDR2 SASEGT. CDR3 protein: CASSHRDGGYEQYF. The CDR3 bases are TGTGCCAGCAGCCATCGGGACGGAGGGTACGAGCAGTACTTC.

The chain has TRBV12-3 or TRBV12-4 and TRBJ1-2; 8 bases match TRBD1. The CDR3 length is 13 residues. V dropped 6 bases and J dropped 5; count of bases not matched to a gene: 5. The CDR3, as DNA: TGTGCCAGCAGGCCTCAGGGGGCGTATGGCTACACCTTC. It specifies CASRPQGAYGYTF.

This clonotype was recorded a few times. J is TRBJ2-2 and V is TRBV2; 9 bases align to TRBD2. Trimming at V came to 6 bases and at J to 3 bases, leaving 17 bases not matched to a gene. The CDR3 is made up of 19 amino acids. From germline, CDR1 is SNHLY and CDR2 FYNNEI. DNA for the CDR3: TGTGCCAGCAGCCCTAGCGGGATCATTACCGAAAGCTACACCGGGGAGCTGTTTTTT. It translates to CASSPSGIITESYTGELFF.

V and J are TRBV9 and TRBJ1-2, with D tentatively TRBD1 (6 bases). V gave up 3 bases and J gave up 7 bases, with 13 bases separating them. Germline CDR1 is SGDLS and CDR2 is YYNGEE. This CDR3 has 13 residues. The CDR3 sequence is CASSASGAGGYTF. CDR3 sequence (DNA): TGTGCCAGCAGCGCCTCGGGGGCTGGTGGCTACACCTTC.

This clonotype was recorded many times. The chain recombines TRBV12-3 or TRBV12-4 with TRBJ1-1; tentative D call: TRBD1 (5 bases). Trimming cost V 5 bases and J 11 bases, with 12 bases left between them. The CDR3 covers 11 residues. The CDR3 DNA reads as TGTGCCAGCAGTGCAGGGATTGGCGCTTTCTTT. Its translation: CASSAGIGAFF.

J is TRBJ1-1 and V is TRBV29-1, with a tentative D call TRBD1 (6 bases). V lost 8 bases to trimming and J lost 1 base, with 14 bases between them. This CDR3 has 13 amino acids. Germline assignment: CDR1 SQVTM and CDR2 ANQGSEA. For the CDR3, the DNA is TGCAGCCAGACCGGGACAACGAACACTGAAGCTTTCTTT. Its protein is CSQTGTTNTEAFF.

This clonotype showed up many times. J is TRBJ1-6 and V is TRBV5-8; TRBD1 might be the D (6 bases). The CDR3 has 17 amino acids. From germline, CDR1 is SGHTS and CDR2 YDEGEE. V was trimmed by 0 bases and J by 10 bases, leaving 20 bases between them. The CDR3 DNA reads TGTGCCAGCAGCTTGGCTGGGGGCAACACGGTGGTATCACCCCTCCACTTT. This codes for CASSLAGGNTVVSPLHF. Supplemented by reference TRBV5-8 and TRBJ1-6, the full variable domain reads EAGVTQSPTHLIKTRGQQATLRCSPISGHTSVYWYQQALGLGLQFLLWYDEGEERNRGNFPPRFSGRQFPNYSSELNVNALELEDSALYLCASSLAGGNTVVSPLHFGNGTRLTVT.

The chain employs TRBV2 and TRBJ2-5; 9 positions match TRBD1. Germline V gene lookup returns CDR1 SNHLY and CDR2 FYNNEI. The CDR3 has 17 amino acids. V lost 5 bases, J lost 4 bases, and 14 bases stayed unmatched. Here the CDR3 reads CASSSSGQGRVRETQYF. CDR3 coding DNA: TGTGCCAGCAGTTCATCCGGACAGGGGAGAGTGCGAGAGACCCAGTACTTC. Looking up the rest from reference TRBV2 and TRBJ2-5 gives the full variable domain: EPEVTQTPSHQVTQMGQEVILRCVPISNHLYFYWYRQILGQKVEFLVSFYNNEISEKSEIFDDQFSVERPDGSNFTLKIRSTKLEDSAMYFCASSSSGQGRVRETQYFGPGTRLLVL.

The chain has TRBV7-9 and TRBJ1-6; D remains unclear. Trimming cost V 8 bases and J 7 bases, with 12 bases left between them. Per germline, CDR1 SEHNR and CDR2 FQNEAQ (reference sequence). This CDR3 region has 13 residues. The CDR3 nucleotides are TGTGCCAGCCGTCGGGAGTTCAATTCACCCCTCCACTTT. Translation: CASRREFNSPLHF.

As regards this clonotype: A much larger clone lies a single base off, so this may be a read error. The V gene is TRBV5-1, the J gene TRBJ2-5, with D unresolved. CDR1 is SGHRS, CDR2 YFSETQ, per germline. This CDR3 comprises 13 residues. The CDR3 reads CASSLVGEETHYF. In DNA form, the CDR3 reads TGCGCCAGCAGCTTGGTTGGGGAAGAGACCCATTACTTC. Full variable domain (remainder filled in from reference TRBV5-1 and TRBJ2-5): KAGVTQTPRYLIKTRGQQVTLSCSPISGHRSVSWYQQTPGQGLQFLFEYFSETQRNKGNFPGRFSGRQFSNSRSEMNVSTLELGDSALYLCASSLVGEETHYFGPGTRLLVL.

The rearrangement joins TRBV2 to TRBJ2-3; 10 nucleotides match TRBD2. V gave up 7 bases and J gave up 14 bases; unmatched junction bases: 9. CDR1 and CDR2 from the germline V gene are SNHLY and FYNNEI. The length of the CDR3 is 12 residues. The CDR3: CASKGTGLAWYF. The CDR3 bases are TGTGCCAGCAAGGGAACGGGACTAGCGTGGTATTTT.

In its sample, this clonotype was seen many times. The chain has TRBV12-3 or TRBV12-4 and TRBJ2-5; 7 bases align to TRBD1. This CDR3 spans 14 amino acids. Germline trimming cut 5 bases from V and 3 bases from J; bases unmatched to any gene: 6. CDR3 nucleotides: TGTGCCAGCAGTCCCGTGACAGGGAAAGAGACCCAGTACTTC. This sequence encodes CASSPVTGKETQYF.

This clonotype was detected ten times or more. V is TRBV2 and J is TRBJ1-1; possibly TRBD1 for D (5 bases). This CDR3 spans 13 amino acids. Germline V gene sequence: CDR1 SNHLY, CDR2 FYNNEI. V lost 6 bases, J lost 6 bases, and 14 bases lay in between. The CDR3 sequence is CASRRGAGAEAFF. Written as DNA, the CDR3 is TGTGCCAGCAGAAGAGGTGCGGGGGCTGAAGCTTTCTTT.

The sample holds many counts of this clonotype. One end of the junction does not line up with germline, which may come from a read error. The rearrangement joins TRBV7-7 to TRBJ2-7, with D hard to call. Germline CDR1 is SSHAT and CDR2 is FNYEAQ (reference sequence). The CDR3 sequence is 11 residues long. The CDR3 DNA follows: TGTGCTAGCAGTGACGGCTACGAGCAGTACTTC. Residues: CASSDGYEQYF.